This T cell receptor (beta chain) was sequenced for a study of beta chain features in type 1 diabetes. The study's findings and limits: All four CD4+ subsets of Type 1 diabetes patients contained TCRB CDR3s that were moderately but significantly shorter.

Of the isolated RNA, all was reverse transcribed, and so the sequenced material was expressed TCRB transcripts. Repertoires were generated with immunoSEQ multiplex PCR, while TCRdb's copy carries only in-frame clones and drops some. The table includes some 200,000 clones, 16% detected once. With regard to this clone: Its antigen is undetermined.

A heparinised blood draw that averaged approximately 110 mL was obtained once from each donor. Sorting with CD45RO/CCR7/CD25/CD127/CD95/CD27 yielded naive, central memory, regulatory and stem-like memory CD4+ cells. The ends were cut back, 4 bases at V and 5 bases at J, with 9 bases in the middle. Germline V gene data show CDR1 as SGDLS and CDR2 as YYNGEE. This CDR3 is built from 12 residues. This chain connects TRBV9 to TRBJ1-2, with D possibly matching TRBD1 (6 bases). This sequence was found in a man in his thirties or forties with type 1 diabetes. The sample was naive CD4+ T cells from blood. This CDR3 reads CASSPGTYGYTF. The CDR3 DNA reads TGTGCCAGCAGCCCAGGGACATATGGCTACACCTTC.